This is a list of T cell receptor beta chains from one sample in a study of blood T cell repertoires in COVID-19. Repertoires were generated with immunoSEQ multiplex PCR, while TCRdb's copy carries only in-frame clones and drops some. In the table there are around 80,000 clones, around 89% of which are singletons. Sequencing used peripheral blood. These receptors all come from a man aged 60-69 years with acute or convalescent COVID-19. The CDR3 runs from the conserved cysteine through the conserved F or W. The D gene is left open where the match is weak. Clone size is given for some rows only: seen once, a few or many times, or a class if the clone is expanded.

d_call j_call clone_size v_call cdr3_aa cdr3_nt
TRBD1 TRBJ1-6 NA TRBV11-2 CASSLVGTGTSPLHF TGTGCCAGCAGCTTAGTTGGGACAGGGACTTCACCCCTCCACTTT
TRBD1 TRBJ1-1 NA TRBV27 CASRSFVRQGAQSGSEAFF TGTGCCAGCAGATCCTTCGTGCGACAGGGGGCACAATCCGGCTCTGAAGCTTTCTTT
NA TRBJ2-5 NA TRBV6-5 CASGANQGGETQYF TGTGCCAGCGGGGCCAACCAGGGTGGAGAGACCCAGTACTTC
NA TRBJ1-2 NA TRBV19 CASSRGDGSNYGYTF TGTGCCAGTAGTAGGGGGGACGGCTCTAACTATGGCTACACCTTC
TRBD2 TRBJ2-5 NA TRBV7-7 CASSFSSLAGGETQYF TGTGCCAGCAGCTTTAGTTCGCTAGCGGGAGGGGAGACCCAGTACTTC
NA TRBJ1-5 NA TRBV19 CASSISPIPYQPQHF TGTGCCAGTAGTATAAGCCCCATTCCCTACCAGCCCCAGCATTTT
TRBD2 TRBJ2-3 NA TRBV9 CASSVARTSGLDTQYF TGTGCCAGCAGCGTAGCAAGGACTAGCGGGCTTGATACGCAGTATTTT
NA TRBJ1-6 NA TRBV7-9 CASDSSGGRSPLHF TGTGCCAGCGACTCCTCCGGGGGGCGGTCACCCCTCCACTTT
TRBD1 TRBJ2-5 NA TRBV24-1 CATTNTQGARQYF TGTGCCACCACTAACACCCAGGGGGCGCGCCAGTACTTC
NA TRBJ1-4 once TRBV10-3 CAISESALGGTNEKLFF TGTGCCATCAGTGAGTCGGCGTTAGGAGGGACTAATGAAAAACTGTTTTTT
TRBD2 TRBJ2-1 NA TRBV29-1 CSVEGLAGAGEQFF TGCAGCGTTGAAGGGCTAGCGGGAGCCGGTGAGCAGTTCTTC
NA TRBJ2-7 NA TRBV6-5 CASSYGQKAYEQYF TGTGCCAGCAGTTACGGACAGAAAGCCTACGAGCAGTACTTC
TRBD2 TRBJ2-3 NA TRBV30 CAWSVLAGNTDTQYF TGTGCCTGGAGTGTACTAGCGGGTAACACAGATACGCAGTATTTT
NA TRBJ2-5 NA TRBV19 CASSIDLGAGETQYF TGTGCCAGTAGTATAGATCTGGGGGCAGGAGAGACCCAGTACTTC
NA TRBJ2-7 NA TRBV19 CASSIRGTYEQYF TGTGCCAGTAGTATTAGGGGCACCTACGAGCAGTACTTC
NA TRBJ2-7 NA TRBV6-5 CASSYSAGFYEQYF TGTGCCAGCAGTTACTCGGCAGGATTCTACGAGCAGTACTTC
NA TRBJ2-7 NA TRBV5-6 CASGAYEQYF TGTGCCAGCGGAGCCTACGAGCAGTACTTC
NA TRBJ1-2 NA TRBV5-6 CASSLTEYGYTF TGTGCCAGCAGCTTAACAGAGTATGGCTACACCTTC
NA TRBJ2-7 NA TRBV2 CASSESGRGYEQYF TGTGCCAGCAGTGAAAGTGGCAGGGGTTACGAGCAGTACTTC
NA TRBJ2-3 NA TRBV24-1 CATSELTGKDTQYF TGTGCCACCAGTGAATTAACAGGGAAAGATACGCAGTATTTT
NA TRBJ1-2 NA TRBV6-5 CASSYRLGGYGYTF TGTGCCAGCAGTTATCGGTTGGGGGGATATGGCTACACCTTC
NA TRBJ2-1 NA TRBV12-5 CASGRGDGLLNEQFF TGTGCTAGTGGTCGCGGCGATGGACTGCTTAATGAGCAGTTCTTC
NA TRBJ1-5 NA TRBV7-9 CASSLGQPPWAQHF TGTGCCAGCAGCCTAGGACAGCCCCCATGGGCCCAGCATTTT
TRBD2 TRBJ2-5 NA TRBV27 CASSGTSGGTQYF TGTGCCAGCAGTGGGACTAGCGGGGGGACCCAGTACTTC
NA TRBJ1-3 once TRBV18 CASSPASSSGNTIYF TGTGCCAGCTCACCAGCTTCCAGTTCTGGAAACACCATATATTTT
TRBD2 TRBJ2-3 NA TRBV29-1 CSAGTSGSWDTQYF TGCAGCGCCGGGACTAGCGGGAGTTGGGATACGCAGTATTTT
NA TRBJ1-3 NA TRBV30 CASSRGGNTIYF TGTGCCTCGTCCCGAGGGGGAAACACCATATATTTT
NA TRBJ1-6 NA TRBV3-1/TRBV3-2 CASSQVGTPLSNSPLHF TGTGCCAGCAGCCAAGTAGGGACTCCCCTGTCGAATTCACCCCTCCACTTT
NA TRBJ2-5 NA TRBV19 CASSIPDQETQYF TGTGCCAGTAGTATACCCGACCAAGAGACCCAGTACTTC
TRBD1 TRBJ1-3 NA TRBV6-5 CASGRQGSSGNTIYF TGTGCCAGCGGACGACAGGGAAGCTCTGGAAACACCATATATTTT
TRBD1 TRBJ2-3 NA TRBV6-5 CASSGTGYNTDTQYF TGTGCCAGCAGCGGGACAGGTTATAACACAGATACGCAGTATTTT
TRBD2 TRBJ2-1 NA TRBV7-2 CASSSAGGPDEQFF TGTGCCAGCAGCTCAGCGGGGGGGCCGGATGAGCAGTTCTTC
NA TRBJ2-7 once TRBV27 CASGVREVYEQYF TGTGCCAGCGGGGTCAGGGAGGTTTACGAGCAGTACTTC
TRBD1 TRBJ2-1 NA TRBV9 CASSVAIPRTGAYNEQFF TGTGCCAGCAGCGTAGCCATCCCCCGGACAGGTGCCTACAATGAGCAGTTCTTC
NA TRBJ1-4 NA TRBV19 CASSFGDLNEKLFF TGTGCCAGTAGTTTCGGGGATCTCAATGAAAAACTGTTTTTT
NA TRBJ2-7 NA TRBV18 CASSDGSYEQYF TGTGCCAGCTCAGACGGGAGCTACGAGCAGTACTTC